Listed here are 17 T cell receptor beta chains from one sample, sequenced in a study of blood T cell repertoires in COVID-19. This table comes from immunoSEQ multiplex PCR, and its TCRdb copy is limited to in-frame clones, with some not included. The top ten clones hold roughly 12% of a sample with about 59,000 clones, around 73% of them seen once. Sequencing was performed on peripheral blood. These receptors came from an older man with acute or convalescent COVID-19.

The V call is TRBV18, the J call TRBJ1-3; D perhaps matches TRBD1 (5 bases). Germline V CDR1 and CDR2: KGHSH, LQKENI. This CDR3 has 16 amino acids. Between the trimmed V and J ends, which lost 3 bases and 1 base, there was a span of 13 bases. In DNA, the CDR3 is TGTGCCAGCTCACCCCGGGGGAGGTCTTCTGGAAACACCATATATTTT. Its translation is CASSPRGRSSGNTIYF.

V usage is TRBV23-1 and J usage is TRBJ1-2; D is unresolved. TRBV23-1 is an ORF for which the function is uncertain. This CDR3 has 15 residues. V was shortened by 2 bases and J by 0 bases, with 10 bases between the two germline ends. The chain's CDR3 is CASSQRNSPNYGYTF. CDR3 nucleotides: TGCGCCAGCAGTCAACGGAACAGCCCTAACTATGGCTACACCTTC.

This clone has just one count. The gene calls are TRBV7-9 and TRBJ2-3; TRBD2 matches 13 bases. The CDR3 is 17 residues long. J lost 3 bases, V lost 3 bases, and 6 bases had no gene match. CDR1 is SEHNR and CDR2 is FQNEAQ in the germline V gene (reference sequence). CDR3 amino acids: CASSLFLTSGRTDTQYF. The CDR3 nucleotides are TGTGCCAGCAGCTTGTTCCTGACTAGCGGGAGGACAGATACGCAGTATTTT.

This clone was found a few times. The chain uses TRBV6-5 and TRBJ2-7, with 8 nucleotides matching TRBD2. The junction had 3 bases not matched to a gene; V was cut back by 0 bases and J by 2 bases. The CDR3 is made up of 15 amino acids. Per the germline V gene, CDR1 is MNHEY and CDR2 is SVGAGI. The CDR3 DNA is TGTGCCAGCAGTTACTCTGGCGGGGGGACCTACGAGCAGTACTTC. It is translated as CASSYSGGGTYEQYF.

V usage is TRBV30 and J usage is TRBJ2-1; 8 bases are a match to TRBD1. Trimming at V came to 2 bases and at J to 9 bases, leaving 6 bases not matched to a gene. This CDR3 spans 13 amino acids. Germline CDR1 and CDR2: GTSNPN and SVGIG (reference sequence). CDR3 residues: CAWSWTGWGEQFF. The CDR3 DNA reads as TGTGCCTGGAGTTGGACAGGGTGGGGTGAGCAGTTCTTC.

This clone was picked up one time. This chain uses TRBV6-1 with TRBJ1-2; D ambiguous. This CDR3 is built from 12 residues. The germline V gene has CDR1 MNHNS and CDR2 SASEGT. Trimming removed 3 bases from V and 2 bases from J, with 4 bases in between. CDR3 protein: CASSDGNYGYTF. CDR3 DNA sequence: TGTGCCAGCAGTGACGGGAACTATGGCTACACCTTC.

V is TRBV27 and J is TRBJ1-1; D might be TRBD1 (5 bases). V was clipped by 5 bases and J by 6 bases, with 13 bases between them. This CDR3 is 13 amino acids long. Germline assignment: CDR1 MNHEY and CDR2 SMNVEV (reference sequence). CDR3 nucleotide sequence: TGTGCCAGCAGTCATCAGGGATACGCTGAAGCTTTCTTT. Its translation is CASSHQGYAEAFF.

This clone was recorded a few times. The V call is TRBV2, the J call TRBJ1-4; 7 positions match TRBD1. Germline CDR1 is SNHLY and CDR2 is FYNNEI. Trimming at V came to 7 bases and at J to 4 bases, leaving 3 bases not matched to a gene. There are 13 residues in the CDR3. CDR3 sequence (DNA): TGTGCCAGCAAGGGACAGATTAATGAAAAACTGTTTTTT. Residues: CASKGQINEKLFF.

The CDR3 protein is CASMVGSNQPQHF. The CDR3 bases are TGTGCCAGTATGGTCGGGAGCAATCAGCCCCAGCATTTT. The chain uses TRBV6-5 and TRBJ1-5; D unresolved. The V and J ends lost 9 bases and 1 base respectively, with 10 bases between them. CDR3 length: 13 amino acids. Per the germline V gene, CDR1 is MNHEY and CDR2 is SVGAGI.

At least ten counts were recorded for this clone. This chain joins TRBV30 and TRBJ1-5; 8 bases are shared with TRBD1. The CDR3 sequence is 14 residues long. Looked up from germline, CDR1 is GTSNPN and CDR2 is SVGIG (reference sequence). The V gene end was trimmed by 3 bases and the J gene end by 7 bases; junction bases not matched to a gene: 8. CDR3 sequence: CAWRADRDEQPQHF. CDR3 DNA sequence: TGTGCCTGGAGAGCGGACAGGGATGAGCAGCCCCAGCATTTT.

The CDR3 bases are TGCAGCGTTAAACTTTCCGGGACAGGGGCTGGCTACACCTTC. Protein product: CSVKLSGTGAGYTF. This chain joins TRBV29-1 and TRBJ1-2, with 10 bases aligning to TRBD1. V trimming: 5 bases; J trimming: 7 bases; junction bases outside the gene matches: 10. Germline values: CDR1 SQVTM, CDR2 ANQGSEA. This CDR3 is 14 amino acids long. Using reference TRBV29-1 and TRBJ1-2 for the parts outside the CDR3, the full variable domain is SAVISQKPSRDICQRGTSLTIQCQVDSQVTMMFWYRQQPGQSLTLIATANQGSEATYESGFVIDKFPISRPNLTFSTLTVSNMSPEDSSIYLCSVKLSGTGAGYTFGSGTRLTVV.

The chain is built from TRBV6-5 and TRBJ2-3, with 9 bases that match TRBD1. CDR1 and CDR2 (germline): MNHEY, SVGAGI. There are 14 residues in the CDR3. V lost 5 bases to trimming and J lost 11 bases; unmatched junction nucleotides: 11. DNA for the CDR3: TGTGCCAGCAGTCCACGGGACAGGGCTTTATTGCAGTATTTT. Its protein is CASSPRDRALLQYF.

The V call is TRBV9, the J call TRBJ1-1; D is undetermined. From germline, CDR1 is SGDLS and CDR2 YYNGEE. The CDR3 has 14 amino acids. Trimming removed 3 bases from V and 2 bases from J, with 11 bases in between. The CDR3: CASSERGSNTEAFF. Written as DNA, the CDR3 is TGTGCCAGCAGCGAGCGAGGGTCAAACACTGAAGCTTTCTTT.

This clone was seen only a few times. This chain links TRBV3-1 (or the pseudogene TRBV3-2) with TRBJ1-2; TRBD1 agrees at 10 bases. Germline V gene lookup returns CDR1 LGHDT and CDR2 YNNKEL (reference sequence). Trimming at V came to 1 base and at J to 1 base, leaving 0 bases not matched to a gene. The CDR3 runs 15 residues. In nucleotides, the CDR3 is TGTGCCAGCAGCCAAGGGGACAGGGGTAACTATGGCTACACCTTC. As protein: CASSQGDRGNYGYTF.

The chain employs TRBV6-1 and TRBJ2-1; TRBD2 matches 9 bases. The CDR3 length is 17 residues. Trimming cost V 4 bases and J 0 bases; bases outside gene matches: 7. Germline loops: CDR1 MNHNS, CDR2 SASEGT. The CDR3 protein is CASSVSGGGASYNEQFF. Here the CDR3 DNA reads TGTGCCAGCAGTGTGTCGGGCGGGGGGGCCTCCTACAATGAGCAGTTCTTC.

The CDR3 sequence is CASSYSPGRVVGQPQHF. The DNA for the CDR3 is TGTGCCAGCAGTTACTCCCCGGGGAGGGTAGTTGGTCAGCCCCAGCATTTT. This chain joins TRBV6-2 or TRBV6-3 and TRBJ1-5; no clear D. Germline V gives CDR1 MNHEY, CDR2 SVGEGT. Trimming shortened V by 0 bases and J by 6 bases, and 18 bases separated the two germline ends. The CDR3 extends over 17 amino acids.

This sequence joins TRBV10-2 and TRBJ1-1, with 8 bases aligning to TRBD1. Trimming cost V 6 bases and J 8 bases; bases outside gene matches: 14. Germline loops: CDR1 WSHSY, CDR2 SAAADI. The CDR3 is made up of 15 amino acids. DNA for the CDR3: TGCGCCAGCAGCACCTTCAGGGGGCGCAGCATGGAAGCTTTCTTT. It specifies CASSTFRGRSMEAFF.